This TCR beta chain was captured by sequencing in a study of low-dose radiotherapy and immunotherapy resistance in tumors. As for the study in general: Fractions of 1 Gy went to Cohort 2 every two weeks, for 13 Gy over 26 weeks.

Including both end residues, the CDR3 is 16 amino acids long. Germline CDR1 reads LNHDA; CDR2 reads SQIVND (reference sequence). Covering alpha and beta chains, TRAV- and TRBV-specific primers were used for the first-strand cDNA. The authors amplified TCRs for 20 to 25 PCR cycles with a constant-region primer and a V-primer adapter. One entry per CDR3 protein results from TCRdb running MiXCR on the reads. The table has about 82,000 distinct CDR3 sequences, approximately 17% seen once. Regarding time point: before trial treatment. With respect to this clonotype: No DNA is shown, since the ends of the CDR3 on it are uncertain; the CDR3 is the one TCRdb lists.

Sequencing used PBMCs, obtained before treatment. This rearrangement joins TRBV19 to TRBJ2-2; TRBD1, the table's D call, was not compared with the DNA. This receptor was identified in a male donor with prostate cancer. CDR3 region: CATTPPGQGLPGSCFF.